This TCR beta chain was recovered during a study of PD-L1 blockade in urothelial cancer. Across the study: Males with urothelial cancer arising in the bladder constituted most of the 29 patients.

The sample's time point: peripheral blood 6 weeks after treatment start. Using immunoSEQ multiplex PCR, the repertoire was profiled, and TCRdb retains in-frame clones only, with some absent. The table has approximately 38,000 clones, approximately 86% seen once; the top ten hold 24%. The CDR3 loop spans 16 amino acids. Here the sequenced sample was PBMCs, taken around atezolizumab (anti-PD-L1) treatment. The chain uses TRBV21-1 and TRBJ1-5; the listed D gene, TRBD1, was not tested against the DNA. TRBV21-1 is given as a pseudogene. The receptor's source is a man between 60 and 75 years old with urothelial cancer. The CDR3 nucleotides are TGTGCCAGCAGCAAAGGCCGTAGGGGTAGCAATCAGCCCCAGCATTTT. Translated: CASSKGRRGSNQPQHF.